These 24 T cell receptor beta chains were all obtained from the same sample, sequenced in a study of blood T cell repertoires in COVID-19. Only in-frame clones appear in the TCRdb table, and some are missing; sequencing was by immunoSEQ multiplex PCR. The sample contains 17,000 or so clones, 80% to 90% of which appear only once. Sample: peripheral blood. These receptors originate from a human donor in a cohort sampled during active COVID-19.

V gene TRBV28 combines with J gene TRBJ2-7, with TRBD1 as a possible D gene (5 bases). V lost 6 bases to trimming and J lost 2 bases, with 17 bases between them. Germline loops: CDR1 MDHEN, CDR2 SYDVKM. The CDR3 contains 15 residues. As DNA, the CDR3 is TGTGCCAGCAGGGTTGGGGCCGAAAGTCCCTACGAGCAGTACTTC. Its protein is CASRVGAESPYEQYF. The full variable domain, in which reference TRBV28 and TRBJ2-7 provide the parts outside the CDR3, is DVKVTQSSRYLVKRTGEKVFLECVQDMDHENMFWYRQDPGLGLRLIYFSYDVKMKEKGDIPEGYSVSREKKERFSLILESASTNQTSMYLCASRVGAESPYEQYFGPGTRLTVT.

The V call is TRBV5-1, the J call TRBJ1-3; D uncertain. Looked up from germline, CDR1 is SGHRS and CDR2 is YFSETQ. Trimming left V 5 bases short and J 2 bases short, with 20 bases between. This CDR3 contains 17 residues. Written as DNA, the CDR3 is TGCGCCAGCAGTCCCGGACGGGATCCATGGCCTGGAAACACCATATATTTT. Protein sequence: CASSPGRDPWPGNTIYF.

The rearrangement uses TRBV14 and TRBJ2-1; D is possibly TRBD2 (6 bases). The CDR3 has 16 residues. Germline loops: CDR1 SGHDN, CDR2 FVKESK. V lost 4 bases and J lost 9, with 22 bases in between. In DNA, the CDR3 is TGTGCCAGCAGCCCCCTTCTGATCGGGGGATCGCTTGAGCAGTTCTTC. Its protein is CASSPLLIGGSLEQFF.

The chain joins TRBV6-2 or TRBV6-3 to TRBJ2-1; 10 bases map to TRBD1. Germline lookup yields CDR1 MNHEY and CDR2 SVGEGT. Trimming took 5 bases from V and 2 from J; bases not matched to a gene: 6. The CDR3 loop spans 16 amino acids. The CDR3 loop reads CASSTLDRGPYNEQFF. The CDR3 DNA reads TGTGCCAGCAGTACCCTCGACAGGGGGCCCTACAATGAGCAGTTCTTC.

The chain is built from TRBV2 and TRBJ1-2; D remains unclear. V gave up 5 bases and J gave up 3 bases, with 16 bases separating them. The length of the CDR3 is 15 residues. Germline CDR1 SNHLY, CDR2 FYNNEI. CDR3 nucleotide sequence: TGTGCCAGCAGTCCGACACCCCGTGTTGACTATGGCTACACCTTC. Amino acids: CASSPTPRVDYGYTF.

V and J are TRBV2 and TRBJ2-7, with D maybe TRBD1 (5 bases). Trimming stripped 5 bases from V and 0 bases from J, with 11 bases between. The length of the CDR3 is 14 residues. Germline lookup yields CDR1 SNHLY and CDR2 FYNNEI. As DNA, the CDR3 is TGTGCCAGCAGTTCAGGGCCGAGCTCCTACGAGCAGTACTTC. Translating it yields CASSSGPSSYEQYF.

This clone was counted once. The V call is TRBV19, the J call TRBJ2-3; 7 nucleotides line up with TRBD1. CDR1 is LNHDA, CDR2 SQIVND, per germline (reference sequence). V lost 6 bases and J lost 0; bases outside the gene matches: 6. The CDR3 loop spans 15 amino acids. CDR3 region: CASSRPGQSTDTQYF. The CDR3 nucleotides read TGTGCCAGTAGCCGTCCGGGACAGAGCACAGATACGCAGTATTTT.

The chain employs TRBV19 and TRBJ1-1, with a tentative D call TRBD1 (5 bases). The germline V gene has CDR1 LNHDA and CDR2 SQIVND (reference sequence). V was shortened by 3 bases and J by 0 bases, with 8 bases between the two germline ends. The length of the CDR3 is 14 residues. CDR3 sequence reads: CASSMQGMNTEAFF. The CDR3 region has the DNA TGTGCCAGTAGTATGCAGGGAATGAACACTGAAGCTTTCTTT. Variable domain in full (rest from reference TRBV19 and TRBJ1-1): DGGITQSPKYLFRKEGQNVTLSCEQNLNHDAMYWYRQDPGQGLRLIYYSQIVNDFQKGDIAEGYSVSREKKESFPLTVTSAQKNPTAFYLCASSMQGMNTEAFFGQGTRLTVV.

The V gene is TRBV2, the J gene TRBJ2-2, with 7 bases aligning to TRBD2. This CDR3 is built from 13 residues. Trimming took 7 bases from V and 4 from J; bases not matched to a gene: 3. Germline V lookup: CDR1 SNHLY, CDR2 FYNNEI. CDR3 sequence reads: CASKRGGTGELFF. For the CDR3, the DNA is TGTGCCAGCAAGCGGGGCGGCACCGGGGAGCTGTTTTTT.

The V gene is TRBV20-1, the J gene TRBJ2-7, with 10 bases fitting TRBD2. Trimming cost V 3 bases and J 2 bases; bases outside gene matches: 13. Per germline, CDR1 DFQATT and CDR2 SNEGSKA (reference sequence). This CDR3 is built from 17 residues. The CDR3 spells CSASPDLFSGRPYEQYF. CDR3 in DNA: TGCAGTGCTAGTCCCGACCTATTTAGCGGGAGGCCCTACGAGCAGTACTTC.

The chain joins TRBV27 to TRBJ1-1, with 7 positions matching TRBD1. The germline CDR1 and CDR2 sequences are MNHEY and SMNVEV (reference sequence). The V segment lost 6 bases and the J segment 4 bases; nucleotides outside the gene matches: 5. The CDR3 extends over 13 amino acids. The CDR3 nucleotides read TGTGCCAGCAGCTCCGACAGGGCCACTGAAGCTTTCTTT. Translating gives CASSSDRATEAFF.

CDR3 nucleotides: TGTGCCACCAGTCCTGTTTCCTACAATGAGCAGTTCTTC. Protein product: CATSPVSYNEQFF. V gene TRBV24-1 combines with J gene TRBJ2-1, with D uncertain. The CDR3 length is 13 residues. The ends were cut back, 6 bases at V and 1 base at J, with 6 bases in the middle. From germline, CDR1 is KGHDR and CDR2 SFDVKD.

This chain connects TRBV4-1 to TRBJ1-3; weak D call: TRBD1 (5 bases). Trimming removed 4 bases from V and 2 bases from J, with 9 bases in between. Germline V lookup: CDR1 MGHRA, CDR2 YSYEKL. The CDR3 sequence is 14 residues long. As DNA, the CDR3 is TGCGCCAGCAGCCGGGGGGGAACTGGAAACACCATATATTTT. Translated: CASSRGGTGNTIYF.

The CDR3 DNA is TGTGCCAGCAGCTCTTCCCGACTAGCGGCCAGCTACGAGCAGTACTTC. It translates to CASSSSRLAASYEQYF. The rearrangement links TRBV7-9 to TRBJ2-7, with 9 bases that match TRBD2. V gave up 4 bases and J gave up 3 bases; unmatched junction bases: 10. The CDR3 loop spans 16 amino acids. CDR1 SEHNR and CDR2 FQNEAQ come from the germline V gene (reference sequence).

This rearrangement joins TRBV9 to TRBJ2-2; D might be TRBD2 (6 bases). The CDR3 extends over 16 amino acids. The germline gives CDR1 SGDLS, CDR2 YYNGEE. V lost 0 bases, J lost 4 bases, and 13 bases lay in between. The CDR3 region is CASSVGSGDGTGELFF. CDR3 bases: TGTGCCAGCAGCGTAGGGTCGGGAGACGGCACCGGGGAGCTGTTTTTT.

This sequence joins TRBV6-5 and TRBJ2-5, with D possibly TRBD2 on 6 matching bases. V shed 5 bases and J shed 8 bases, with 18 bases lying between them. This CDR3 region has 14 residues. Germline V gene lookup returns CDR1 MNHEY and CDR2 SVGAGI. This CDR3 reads CASSPRDSQGTQYF. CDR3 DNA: TGTGCCAGCAGTCCCCGGGACTCCCAAGGAACCCAGTACTTC.

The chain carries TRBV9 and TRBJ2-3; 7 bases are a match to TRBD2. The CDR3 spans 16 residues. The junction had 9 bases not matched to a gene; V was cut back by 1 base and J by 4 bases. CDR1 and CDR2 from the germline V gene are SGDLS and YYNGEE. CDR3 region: CASSVFPPTSADTQYF. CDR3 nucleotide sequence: TGTGCCAGCAGCGTATTCCCTCCCACTAGCGCAGATACGCAGTATTTT.

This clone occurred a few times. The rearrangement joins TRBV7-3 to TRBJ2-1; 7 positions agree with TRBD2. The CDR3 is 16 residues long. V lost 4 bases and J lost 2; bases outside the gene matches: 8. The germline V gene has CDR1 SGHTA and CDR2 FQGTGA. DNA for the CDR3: TGTGCCAGCAGCTCCCCCAGCGGGAAGCCCTACAATGAGCAGTTCTTC. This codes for CASSSPSGKPYNEQFF.

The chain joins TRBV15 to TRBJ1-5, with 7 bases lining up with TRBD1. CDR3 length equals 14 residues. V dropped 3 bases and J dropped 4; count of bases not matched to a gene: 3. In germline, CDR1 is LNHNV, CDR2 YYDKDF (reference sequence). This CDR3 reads CATSRGTANQPQHF. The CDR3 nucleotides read TGTGCCACCAGCAGGGGGACAGCAAATCAGCCCCAGCATTTT.

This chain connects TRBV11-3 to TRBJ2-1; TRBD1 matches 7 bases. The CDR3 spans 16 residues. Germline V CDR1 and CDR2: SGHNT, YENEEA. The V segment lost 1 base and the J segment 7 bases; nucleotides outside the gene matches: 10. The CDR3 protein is CASSLAITTGMNEQFF. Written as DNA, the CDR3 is TGTGCCAGCAGCTTAGCCATAACGACAGGGATGAATGAGCAGTTCTTC.

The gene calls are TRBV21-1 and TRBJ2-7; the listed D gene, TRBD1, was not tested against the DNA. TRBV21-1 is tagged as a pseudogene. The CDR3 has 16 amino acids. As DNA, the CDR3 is TGTGCCAGCAGCGCTCCCGGGACAGGGGGCCGATACGAGCAGTACTTC. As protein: CASSAPGTGGRYEQYF.

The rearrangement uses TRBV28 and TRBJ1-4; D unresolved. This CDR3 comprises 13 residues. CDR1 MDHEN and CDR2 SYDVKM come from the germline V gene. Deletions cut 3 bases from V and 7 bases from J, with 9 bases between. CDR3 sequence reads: CASSLTGGEKLFF. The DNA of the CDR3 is TGTGCCAGCAGTTTGACGGGAGGTGAAAAACTGTTTTTT.

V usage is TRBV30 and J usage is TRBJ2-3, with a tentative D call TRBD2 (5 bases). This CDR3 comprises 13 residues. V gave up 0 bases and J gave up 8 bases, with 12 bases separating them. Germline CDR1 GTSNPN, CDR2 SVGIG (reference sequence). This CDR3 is CAWSVTEGSTQYF. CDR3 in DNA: TGTGCCTGGAGTGTTACTGAGGGTTCTACGCAGTATTTT.

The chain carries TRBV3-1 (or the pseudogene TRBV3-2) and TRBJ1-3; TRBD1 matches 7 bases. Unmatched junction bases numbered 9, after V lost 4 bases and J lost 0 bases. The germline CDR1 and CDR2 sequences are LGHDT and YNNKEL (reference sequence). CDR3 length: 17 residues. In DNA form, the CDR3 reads TGTGCCAGCAGCCCGAGGGGACAGACGAGCTCTGGAAACACCATATATTTT. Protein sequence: CASSPRGQTSSGNTIYF.